The 18 T cell receptor beta chains reported below all come from one sample, sequenced in a study of T cells in Graves' hyperthyroidism and ophthalmopathy. From RNA transcripts, TCR beta CDR3 regions were amplified. HTBI primers drove first-round RT-PCR of the TCR CDR3. From the multiplex PCR reads, TCRdb called clonotypes with MiXCR, one entry per CDR3 protein. Here the sample spans under 650,000 distinct CDR3 sequences, roughly 17% being singletons. The sequenced material came from blood. The receptors here all came from a woman in her twenties or thirties with Graves' hyperthyroidism.

At least ten counts were recorded for this clonotype. This chain connects TRBV28 to TRBJ2-1, with D possibly TRBD2 on 6 matching bases. Trimming shortened V by 0 bases and J by 6 bases, and 12 bases separated the two germline ends. Germline V gene lookup returns CDR1 MDHEN and CDR2 SYDVKM. CDR3 length: 15 amino acids. This chain's CDR3 is CASSLWLEGLNEQFF. The CDR3 nucleotides are TGTGCCAGCAGTTTATGGCTGGAGGGCCTCAATGAGCAGTTCTTC.

This clonotype showed up many times. V and J are TRBV2 and TRBJ2-3; TRBD1 aligns across 7 bases. CDR3 size: 15 residues. Germline CDR1 reads SNHLY; CDR2 reads FYNNEI. Germline trimming cut 6 bases from V and 7 bases from J; bases unmatched to any gene: 13. CDR3 region: CASRQGQDLVYTQYF. The CDR3 DNA follows: TGTGCCAGCAGGCAAGGACAGGACTTGGTATATACGCAGTATTTT.

The J gene is TRBJ2-7, the V gene TRBV9, with a weak D call TRBD2 (6 bases). CDR1 SGDLS and CDR2 YYNGEE come from the germline V gene. V dropped 0 bases and J dropped 6 bases, with 13 bases sitting between them. This CDR3 spans 14 amino acids. CDR3 in amino acids: CASSVGGGTFEQYF. CDR3 nucleotide sequence: TGTGCCAGCAGCGTAGGAGGCGGGACTTTCGAGCAGTACTTC.

The gene calls are TRBV9 and TRBJ1-2, with D perhaps matching TRBD1 (5 bases). The CDR3 sequence is 12 residues long. Germline CDR1 is SGDLS and CDR2 is YYNGEE. The V end was cut by 6 bases, the J end by 0 bases, with 6 bases between. CDR3 protein: CASTGTNYGYTF. CDR3 DNA sequence: TGTGCCAGCACAGGGACTAACTATGGCTACACCTTC.

V and J are TRBV15 and TRBJ1-4, with D uncertain. Trimming left V 1 base short and J 5 bases short, with 8 bases between. The CDR3 consists of 14 residues. The germline CDR1 and CDR2 sequences are LNHNV and YYDKDF (reference sequence). The CDR3 loop reads CATSRGTQNEKLFF. CDR3 sequence (DNA): TGTGCCACCAGCAGAGGGACGCAAAATGAAAAACTGTTTTTT.

This clonotype came up many times. The chain employs TRBV28 and TRBJ1-1, with D unresolved. Germline-derived CDR1 and CDR2 are MDHEN and SYDVKM. Deletions cut 7 bases from V and 3 bases from J, with 9 bases between. The CDR3 runs 12 residues. The DNA for the CDR3 is TGTGCCAGCAACAGAGCGGACACTGAAGCTTTCTTT. As protein: CASNRADTEAFF.

Many counts were recorded for this clonotype. The gene calls are TRBV13 and TRBJ2-5; D is unclear. CDR1 and CDR2 (germline): PRHDT, FYEKMQ (reference sequence). The CDR3 covers 17 residues. V was cut by 0 bases and J by 0 bases, with 14 bases left in between. The CDR3 loop is CASSLGVGYTYQETQYF. CDR3 DNA sequence: TGTGCCAGCAGCTTAGGCGTGGGCTATACGTACCAAGAGACCCAGTACTTC.

The gene calls are TRBV20-1 and TRBJ1-5, with D maybe TRBD1 (6 bases). The CDR3 spans 19 residues. CDR1 is DFQATT, CDR2 SNEGSKA, per germline (reference sequence). Trimming pared 0 bases from V and 0 bases from J, leaving 21 bases between. The DNA of the CDR3 is TGCAGTGCTAGAGATGGGGGGGCGCTTGTCCCTTATAGCAATCAGCCCCAGCATTTT. It yields the protein CSARDGGALVPYSNQPQHF.

This clonotype was detected many times. The rearrangement uses TRBV30 and TRBJ2-7, with D uncertain. Germline values: CDR1 GTSNPN, CDR2 SVGIG (reference sequence). V dropped 4 bases and J dropped 2 bases, with 12 bases sitting between them. The CDR3 has 13 amino acids. As DNA, the CDR3 is TGTGCCTGGACCCCCTTTCGCACCTACGAGCAGTACTTC. Amino acids: CAWTPFRTYEQYF.

This clonotype was detected ten times or more. The chain uses TRBV28 and TRBJ2-7, with 9 bases lining up with TRBD1. J was trimmed by 3 bases and V by 6 bases; bases with no gene match: 3. This CDR3 is 13 amino acids long. CDR1 is MDHEN and CDR2 is SYDVKM in the germline V gene. The CDR3 coding sequence is TGTGCCAGCAGGACGGGACAGGGCTACGAGCAGTACTTC. Translated: CASRTGQGYEQYF.

This clonotype was seen repeatedly, ten times or more. The rearrangement joins TRBV7-8 to TRBJ2-5; the D is unclear. Germline CDR1 is SGHVS and CDR2 is FQNEAQ. Trimming shortened V by 6 bases and J by 0 bases, and 11 bases separated the two germline ends. This CDR3 comprises 14 residues. CDR3 sequence: CASRLTNHQETQYF. The CDR3, as DNA: TGTGCCAGCAGGTTAACCAACCACCAAGAGACCCAGTACTTC.

This chain uses TRBV4-3 with TRBJ2-7; 7 bases agree with TRBD1. V lost 0 bases and J lost 2; bases outside the gene matches: 4. CDR1 is LGHNA, CDR2 YSLEER, per germline. The CDR3 loop spans 15 amino acids. CDR3 coding DNA: TGCGCCAGCAGCCAAGATATTGGGACAGCCTACGAGCAGTACTTC. This translates into CASSQDIGTAYEQYF.

This clonotype came up a few times. Since a much larger clone is just one base distant, this may be a read error. The rearrangement uses TRBV5-1 and TRBJ2-2, with TRBD2 matching over 8 bases. The CDR3 has 14 residues. Germline trimming cut 5 bases from V and 7 bases from J; bases unmatched to any gene: 7. CDR1 and CDR2 (germline): SGHRS, YFSETQ. The CDR3 DNA is TGCGCCAGCAGTCGACTAGCGCCGATCGGGGAGCTGTTTTTT. Its protein product is CASSRLAPIGELFF.

This clonotype was seen many times. V usage is TRBV19 and J usage is TRBJ1-5; D remains unclear. V was cut by 3 bases and J by 4 bases, with 4 bases left in between. The CDR3 has 12 amino acids. The germline gives CDR1 LNHDA, CDR2 SQIVND (reference sequence). The CDR3 is CASSIGNQPQHF. CDR3 nucleotides: TGTGCCAGTAGTATTGGGAATCAGCCCCAGCATTTT.

This clonotype was found many times. The CDR3 coding sequence is TGTGCCAGCAGCTTCGCGTACACAGATACGCAGTATTTT. Protein sequence: CASSFAYTDTQYF. The gene calls are TRBV7-3 and TRBJ2-3; D unresolved. There are 13 residues in the CDR3. Germline lookup yields CDR1 SGHTA and CDR2 FQGTGA. Trimming shortened V by 3 bases and J by 2 bases, and 6 bases separated the two germline ends.

This clonotype has a count of ten or more. This chain links TRBV7-8 with TRBJ1-5; D not certain. This CDR3 is 12 amino acids long. V was cut by 5 bases and J by 8 bases, with 10 bases left in between. Per the germline V gene, CDR1 is SGHVS and CDR2 is FQNEAQ. CDR3 region: CASSERTEPQHF. CDR3 DNA: TGTGCCAGCAGCGAAAGGACGGAGCCCCAGCATTTT. The full variable domain, completed using reference TRBV7-8 and TRBJ1-5, is GAGVSQSPRYKVAKRGQDVALRCDPISGHVSLFWYQQALGQGPEFLTYFQNEAQLDKSGLPSDRFFAERPEGSVSTLKIQRTQQEDSAVYLCASSERTEPQHFGDGTRLSIL.

This clonotype has more than one count but fewer than ten. The genes are TRBV7-9 and TRBJ2-1; TRBD1 matches 11 bases. The V gene's germline CDR1 is SEHNR and CDR2 FQNEAQ (reference sequence). V was pared by 2 bases and J by 12 bases, with 9 bases of the junction left unmatched. The CDR3 is made up of 15 amino acids. This CDR3 reads CASSLPGQGDLGQFF. CDR3 nucleotides: TGTGCCAGCAGCTTACCGGGACAGGGGGATCTGGGGCAGTTCTTC.

This clonotype was counted ten times or more. The chain has TRBV28 and TRBJ2-5; 10 nucleotides line up with TRBD2. This CDR3 is 17 amino acids long. Germline values: CDR1 MDHEN, CDR2 SYDVKM. Trimming took 7 bases from V and 2 from J; bases not matched to a gene: 13. The CDR3 DNA follows: TGTGCCAGCAAATGGAGCAAGGGACTAGCGCCACAAGAGACCCAGTACTTC. Protein: CASKWSKGLAPQETQYF.